The 30 T cell receptor beta chains reported below all come from one sample, sequenced in a study of spatial heterogeneity in lung cancer. The study, taken as a whole, reports: The number of expanded tumor alpha and beta chains correlated with mutation number.

Using its own MiXCR run on the 5' RACE reads, TCRdb lists one record per CDR3 protein. This table holds about 13,000 distinct CDR3 sequences, roughly 4.6% found once. Time point indicated: sample taken at primary tumor resection. For these receptors, no antigen is known. Sequencing used lung tumor tissue, obtained at surgery. These receptors came from a male donor with early-stage non-small cell lung cancer.

This clonotype was counted at least ten times. The gene calls are TRBV28 and TRBJ1-4; possible D gene TRBD1, 6 bases. CDR1 and CDR2 from the germline V gene are MDHEN and SYDVKM. With 6 bases removed from V and 4 bases from J, the gap between germline ends came to 18 bases. The CDR3 spans 16 residues. CDR3 sequence: CASSIQGTSFNEKLFF. The CDR3 DNA reads TGTGCCAGCAGCATTCAGGGGACTTCCTTTAATGAAAAACTGTTTTTT.

At least ten counts were recorded for this clonotype. This chain connects TRBV11-2 to TRBJ2-5, with D possibly matching TRBD1 (6 bases). Per germline, CDR1 SGHAT and CDR2 FQNNGV. CDR3 size: 15 residues. V lost 4 bases and J 3 bases, leaving 15 bases between the germline ends. The chain's CDR3 is CASSSAGVIEETQYF. The CDR3 bases are TGTGCCAGCAGCTCCGCAGGGGTTATAGAAGAGACCCAGTACTTC.

Comment on this clonotype: A much larger clonotype is one base distant, so this may be a read error. V is TRBV2 and J is TRBJ1-6, with D tentatively TRBD1 (6 bases). Germline CDR1 SNHLY, CDR2 FYNNEI. V lost 3 bases, J lost 1 base, and 10 bases lay in between. The CDR3 is made up of 16 amino acids. This CDR3 reads CASSETGGSYNSPLHF. As DNA, the CDR3 is TGTGCCAGCAGTGAGACAGGAGGATCCTATAATTCACCCCTCCACTTT.

This clonotype was counted once. A much larger clonotype is one base distant, so this may be a read error. The rearrangement joins TRBV7-9 to TRBJ2-7, with a weak D call TRBD2 (6 bases). The germline gives CDR1 SEHNR, CDR2 FQNEAQ (reference sequence). The CDR3 sequence is 15 residues long. The CDR3 bases are TGTGGCAGCAGCGGGTCCTTGGGCAGGGTAGACGAGCAGTACTTC. This encodes CGSSGSLGRVDEQYF.

This clonotype was found many times. This chain joins TRBV7-9 and TRBJ1-4; TRBD1 might be the D (5 bases). The CDR3 is made up of 14 amino acids. Deletions cut 5 bases from V and 7 bases from J, with 14 bases between. Germline V gene data show CDR1 as SEHNR and CDR2 as FQNEAQ (reference sequence). The DNA of the CDR3 is TGTGCCAGCAGCCCTAGCGGGGGACTTGAAAAACTGTTTTTT. Translated: CASSPSGGLEKLFF.

This sequence joins TRBV5-1 and TRBJ2-2, with TRBD2 as a possible D gene (5 bases). Germline CDR1 and CDR2: SGHRS and YFSETQ. The CDR3 extends over 18 amino acids. Trimming stripped 0 bases from V and 4 bases from J, with 19 bases between. CDR3 DNA: TGCGCCAGCAGCTTGGCCTTTGTATCGGGGAGTAGCACCGGGGAGCTGTTTTTT. Translated, it gives CASSLAFVSGSSTGELFF.

Many counts were recorded for this clonotype. The chain recombines TRBV7-6 with TRBJ1-1; TRBD1 agrees at 7 bases. The CDR3 runs to 17 residues. Germline values: CDR1 SGHVS, CDR2 FNYEAQ. V gave up 1 base and J gave up 1 base; unmatched junction bases: 9. CDR3 DNA sequence: TGTGCCAGCAGCTTAGAGTCCCCCAACAGGGGGAACACTGAAGCTTTCTTT. Protein: CASSLESPNRGNTEAFF.

This chain uses TRBV7-9 with TRBJ2-3; 12 nucleotides agree with TRBD2. The J segment lost 5 bases and the V segment lost 6 bases, leaving 12 bases of the junction unmatched. Germline assignment: CDR1 SEHNR and CDR2 FQNEAQ (reference sequence). The CDR3 extends over 17 amino acids. The CDR3 is CASRQTSGGRGGDTQYF. For the CDR3, the DNA is TGTGCCAGCAGACAGACTAGCGGGGGAAGGGGCGGAGATACGCAGTATTTT. Based on the CDR3 plus reference TRBV7-9 and TRBJ2-3, the full variable domain is DTGVSQNPRHKITKRGQNVTFRCDPISEHNRLYWYRQTLGQGPEFLTYFQNEAQLEKSRLLSDRFSAERPKGSFSTLEIQRTEQGDSAMYLCASRQTSGGRGGDTQYFGPGTRLTVL.

This clonotype rates as medium-sized. The chain is built from TRBV7-2 and TRBJ2-5; the D gene is possibly TRBD2 (5 bases). The CDR3 runs to 13 residues. Trimming removed 5 bases from V and 2 bases from J, with 9 bases in between. Germline-derived CDR1 and CDR2 are SGHTA and FQGNSA. In nucleotides, the CDR3 is TGTGCCAGCAGCCCCAGGAGGCAAGAGACCCAGTACTTC. Amino acid sequence: CASSPRRQETQYF.

The chain joins TRBV19 to TRBJ1-1, with D uncertain. Germline V lookup: CDR1 LNHDA, CDR2 SQIVND (reference sequence). The germline V and J ends were trimmed by 3 bases and 4 bases, with 15 bases remaining between them. The CDR3 is 15 residues long. The CDR3 spells CASSMLKQSGTEAFF. DNA of the CDR3: TGTGCCAGTAGTATGTTAAAACAAAGCGGCACTGAAGCTTTCTTT.

Many counts were recorded for this clonotype. The chain joins TRBV6-6 to TRBJ2-1; 10 nucleotides align to TRBD2. The CDR3 consists of 16 residues. CDR1 is MNHNY, CDR2 SVGAGI, per germline (reference sequence). V shed 5 bases and J 2 bases; nucleotides not matched to a gene: 6. CDR3 in DNA: TGTGCCAGCAGTGGGCGGACTAGCGGAGCCTACAATGAGCAGTTCTTC. Its translation: CASSGRTSGAYNEQFF.

This clonotype has ten or more counts. The chain uses TRBV2 and TRBJ2-5; D ambiguous. Germline lookup yields CDR1 SNHLY and CDR2 FYNNEI. This CDR3 is 13 amino acids long. The ends were cut back, 4 bases at V and 5 bases at J, with 11 bases in the middle. The CDR3 sequence is CASSGWVRETQYF. The CDR3 DNA follows: TGTGCCAGCAGTGGTTGGGTCAGGGAGACCCAGTACTTC.

This clonotype was counted ten times or more. This rearrangement joins TRBV3-1 to TRBJ2-1; D uncertain. The ends were cut back, 0 bases at V and 1 base at J, with 10 bases in the middle. From germline, CDR1 is LGHDT and CDR2 YNNKEL (reference sequence). The CDR3 contains 16 residues. DNA for the CDR3: TGTGCCAGCAGCCAAGATTTGCTAAGGTCCTACAATGAGCAGTTCTTC. It translates to CASSQDLLRSYNEQFF.

This clonotype was seen many times. This sequence joins TRBV7-9 and TRBJ2-1; possible D gene TRBD2, 6 bases. This CDR3 contains 16 residues. Trimming removed 5 bases at V and 1 base at J, with 15 bases between. The germline gives CDR1 SEHNR, CDR2 FQNEAQ (reference sequence). CDR3 DNA sequence: TGTGCCAGCAGCCCCCGCGGGGTAAGGTCCTACAATGAGCAGTTCTTC. It translates to CASSPRGVRSYNEQFF.

At least ten counts were recorded for this clonotype. The chain recombines TRBV6-6 with TRBJ2-7; the D gene is possibly TRBD1 (5 bases). CDR1 MNHNY and CDR2 SVGAGI come from the germline V gene (reference sequence). V lost 2 bases to trimming and J lost 1 base, with 6 bases between them. This CDR3 contains 13 residues. The CDR3: CASSYRGSYEQYF. CDR3 nucleotide sequence: TGTGCCAGCAGTTACAGGGGATCCTACGAGCAGTACTTC.

This clonotype occurred many times. V usage is TRBV27 and J usage is TRBJ1-6; TRBD1 might be the D (5 bases). The CDR3 is made up of 14 amino acids. From germline, CDR1 is MNHEY and CDR2 SMNVEV (reference sequence). Trimming took off 5 bases at V and 4 bases at J, with 9 bases between the two ends. This chain's CDR3 is CASSRDGYNSPLHF. The CDR3 region has the DNA TGTGCCAGCAGTAGGGACGGATATAATTCACCCCTCCACTTT.

The chain uses TRBV7-9 and TRBJ1-4; possible D gene TRBD1, 6 bases. Deletions cut 4 bases from V and 2 bases from J, with 11 bases between. The CDR3 is 15 amino acids. Germline V gene lookup returns CDR1 SEHNR and CDR2 FQNEAQ (reference sequence). CDR3 bases: TGTGCCAGCAGCTCACAGGGATTGACTAATGAAAAACTGTTTTTT. It specifies CASSSQGLTNEKLFF.

This clonotype occurred many times. The V call is TRBV11-2, the J call TRBJ1-5, with D uncertain. This CDR3 contains 15 residues. Germline values: CDR1 SGHAT, CDR2 FQNNGV. The V end was cut by 0 bases, the J end by 0 bases, with 6 bases between. Written as DNA, the CDR3 is TGTGCCAGCAGCTTAGAGCCGGATAGCAATCAGCCCCAGCATTTT. Translation gives CASSLEPDSNQPQHF.

The chain uses TRBV18 and TRBJ2-5; tentatively, D is TRBD1 (5 bases). The V gene's germline CDR1 is KGHSH and CDR2 LQKENI. CDR3 size: 13 residues. The V and J ends lost 6 bases and 1 base respectively, with 9 bases between them. The CDR3: CASSADSQETQYF. As DNA, the CDR3 is TGTGCCAGCTCCGCCGACAGCCAAGAGACCCAGTACTTC.

This clonotype was detected ten times or more. The V and J genes are TRBV7-2 and TRBJ2-7; TRBD2 is a possible D gene (7 bases). Germline V lookup: CDR1 SGHTA, CDR2 FQGNSA. CDR3 length: 17 residues. The V gene lost 3 bases and the J gene lost 3 bases, with 21 bases spanning the gap. The CDR3 reads CASSFVAGAPNYYEQYF. The CDR3 region has the DNA TGTGCCAGCAGCTTCGTGGCGGGGGCCCCAAACTACTACGAGCAGTACTTC.

This clonotype was recorded at least ten times. J is TRBJ1-1 and V is TRBV4-2; perhaps TRBD1 as D (6 bases). Germline V gene lookup returns CDR1 LGHNA and CDR2 YNFKEQ. The germline V and J ends were trimmed by 2 bases and 0 bases, with 10 bases remaining between them. The CDR3 sequence is 15 residues long. CDR3 protein: CASSQRGQLNTEAFF. CDR3 DNA: TGTGCCAGCAGCCAACGAGGACAGCTGAACACTGAAGCTTTCTTT.

This clonotype was counted at least ten times. V usage is TRBV5-1 and J usage is TRBJ2-7; 9 bases line up with TRBD1. CDR3 length: 13 amino acids. After removal of 4 bases from V and 7 bases from J, the junction contained 6 bases not matched to a gene. Germline V gene data show CDR1 as SGHRS and CDR2 as YFSETQ. CDR3: CASSPGTGREQYF. CDR3 bases: TGCGCCAGCAGCCCGGGGACAGGGCGGGAGCAGTACTTC.

This rearrangement joins TRBV5-5 to TRBJ1-5, with a tentative D call TRBD1 (6 bases). Trimming removed 1 base at V and 6 bases at J, with 11 bases between. CDR1 is SGHKS and CDR2 is YYEKEE in the germline V gene (reference sequence). The CDR3 has 14 amino acids. CDR3 amino acids: CASSLSRGSQPQHF. The DNA for the CDR3 is TGTGCCAGCAGCTTGTCCAGGGGCAGTCAGCCCCAGCATTTT.

This clonotype showed up many times. The gene calls are TRBV7-2 and TRBJ2-5, with D possibly being TRBD1 (5 bases). Germline CDR1 SGHTA, CDR2 FQGNSA. V was pared by 5 bases and J by 5 bases, with 15 bases between. This CDR3 is built from 14 residues. CDR3 in amino acids: CASSLRQTRETQYF. DNA for the CDR3: TGTGCCAGCAGCCTTAGACAGACCCGGGAGACCCAGTACTTC.

This clonotype was counted ten times or more. This chain joins TRBV6-2 or TRBV6-3 and TRBJ2-1, with TRBD1 matching 9 bases. V trimming: 2 bases; J trimming: 3 bases; junction bases outside the gene matches: 2. CDR3 length: 15 amino acids. The V gene's germline CDR1 is MNHEY and CDR2 SVGEGT. The CDR3 loop reads CASSYRQGGYNEQFF. CDR3 in DNA: TGTGCCAGCAGTTACCGACAGGGGGGCTACAATGAGCAGTTCTTC.

This clonotype was seen at least ten times. The gene calls are TRBV3-1 and TRBJ2-3; D uncertain. CDR3 length equals 11 residues. Germline V gives CDR1 LGHDT, CDR2 YNNKEL (reference sequence). V lost 8 bases and J 6 bases, leaving 9 bases between the germline ends. In nucleotides, the CDR3 is TGTGCCAGCGGGTTGACGGATACGCAGTATTTT. Translation: CASGLTDTQYF.

This clonotype was picked up many times. The V gene is TRBV11-2, the J gene TRBJ2-1; 8 nucleotides line up with TRBD1. With 4 bases clipped from V and 6 bases from J, the junction kept 5 bases outside the gene matches. Per germline, CDR1 SGHAT and CDR2 FQNNGV. The CDR3 spans 14 residues. The CDR3 nucleotides read TGTGCCAGCAGCTACAGGGGGGTCTCCAATGAGCAGTTCTTC. Encoded protein: CASSYRGVSNEQFF.

The chain recombines TRBV5-1 with TRBJ2-1; D gene uncertain. Germline assignment: CDR1 SGHRS and CDR2 YFSETQ. The length of the CDR3 is 12 residues. Trimming stripped 4 bases from V and 4 bases from J, with 6 bases between. CDR3 sequence reads: CASSGPYNEQFF. DNA of the CDR3: TGCGCCAGCAGCGGTCCTTACAATGAGCAGTTCTTC. The complete variable domain, with remaining parts taken from reference TRBV5-1 and TRBJ2-1, reads KAGVTQTPRYLIKTRGQQVTLSCSPISGHRSVSWYQQTPGQGLQFLFEYFSETQRNKGNFPGRFSGRQFSNSRSEMNVSTLELGDSALYLCASSGPYNEQFFGPGTRLTVL.

This clonotype was detected ten times or more. The CDR3 loop reads CASSLAWGVEDTGELFF. DNA of the CDR3: TGCGCCAGCAGCTTGGCCTGGGGAGTTGAGGACACCGGGGAGCTGTTTTTT. This chain uses TRBV5-1 with TRBJ2-2, with a possible D match to TRBD2 (5 bases). Germline CDR1 and CDR2: SGHRS and YFSETQ. V lost 0 bases, J lost 3 bases, and 15 bases lay in between. The CDR3 loop spans 17 amino acids. Using reference TRBV5-1 and TRBJ2-2 for the parts outside the CDR3, the full variable domain is KAGVTQTPRYLIKTRGQQVTLSCSPISGHRSVSWYQQTPGQGLQFLFEYFSETQRNKGNFPGRFSGRQFSNSRSEMNVSTLELGDSALYLCASSLAWGVEDTGELFFGEGSRLTVL.

This clonotype showed up many times. The rearrangement joins TRBV27 to TRBJ1-2; D might be TRBD1 (5 bases). CDR3 length: 16 residues. Per germline, CDR1 MNHEY and CDR2 SMNVEV (reference sequence). The V gene lost 4 bases and the J gene lost 4 bases, with 19 bases spanning the gap. The CDR3 reads CASSYGRGERFYGYTF. CDR3 bases: TGTGCCAGCAGTTACGGTAGGGGAGAACGGTTCTATGGCTACACCTTC.